Listed below are T cell receptor beta chains from one sample, sequenced in a study of T cell changes during pregnancy in multiple sclerosis. The assay was immunoSEQ multiplex PCR, and TCRdb's table has in-frame clones only and misses some. Of fewer than 45,000 clones detected, around 93% appear once; the ten largest clones hold 0.35% to 0.55%. Source: CD4+ T cells from peripheral blood mononuclear cells, taken in the third trimester of pregnancy. The receptor set was obtained from a female donor in good health, enrolled as a control in a pregnancy study. Both conserved end residues are part of each CDR3. The D gene is left open where the match is weak. The listing skips clone size in some rows; elsewhere it reads once, few, many or a size class.

d_gene	j_gene	v_gene	len	abundance	CDR3aa	CDR3nt
TRBD1	TRBJ1-4	TRBV15	16	.	CATSGAKTGYNEKLFF	TGTGCCACCAGCGGCGCCAAGACAGGGTATAATGAAAAACTGTTTTTT
.	TRBJ2-2	TRBV19	17	.	CASSIAWGRGNTGELFF	TGTGCCAGTAGTATAGCTTGGGGTAGGGGAAACACCGGGGAGCTGTTTTTT
.	TRBJ1-2	TRBV10-1	13	.	CASSERAGYGYTF	TGCGCCAGCAGTGAGAGGGCAGGGTATGGCTACACCTTC
TRBD1	TRBJ2-3	TRBV7-2	15	.	CASSLQGAGTDTQYF	TGTGCCAGCAGCCTACAGGGGGCAGGCACAGATACGCAGTATTTT
TRBD1	TRBJ1-4	TRBV7-2	14	once	CASSFPGQGQKLFF	TGTGCCAGCAGCTTTCCGGGACAGGGCCAAAAACTGTTTTTT
.	TRBJ2-5	TRBV2	14	.	CASSEVTHQETQYF	TGTGCCAGCAGTGAGGTCACTCACCAAGAGACCCAGTACTTC
.	TRBJ2-3	TRBV5-1	14	once	CASTRSTSTDTQYF	TGCGCCAGCACAAGGAGCACTAGCACAGATACGCAGTATTTT
.	TRBJ1-2	TRBV7-8	13	.	CASSSSPRDGYTF	TGTGCCAGCAGCTCTTCTCCTCGGGATGGCTACACCTTC
.	TRBJ1-3	TRBV7-9	16	.	CASSSPGSNSGNTIYF	TGTGCCAGCAGCTCTCCGGGGTCCAACTCTGGAAACACCATATATTTT
.	TRBJ1-5	TRBV28	15	.	CASSYRFAANQPQHF	TGTGCCAGCAGTTACAGATTCGCCGCCAATCAGCCCCAGCATTTT
TRBD2	TRBJ2-5	TRBV7-2	16	.	CASSSSTSGYQETQYF	TGTGCCAGCAGCTCCTCGACTAGCGGGTACCAAGAGACCCAGTACTTC
.	TRBJ1-1	TRBV19	13	.	CASSIQGDTEAFF	TGTGCCAGTAGTATCCAGGGCGACACTGAAGCTTTCTTT
.	TRBJ2-1	TRBV7-9	12	.	CASSSSGGEQFF	TGTGCCAGCAGCTCCAGCGGAGGTGAGCAGTTCTTC
.	TRBJ2-2	TRBV5-4	16	.	CASSPGGPTDTGELFF	TGTGCCAGCTCCCCAGGAGGTCCCACGGACACCGGGGAGCTGTTTTTT
.	TRBJ2-1	TRBV2	14	once	CASSATGWYNEQFF	TGTGCCAGCAGTGCCACAGGGTGGTACAATGAGCAGTTCTTC
.	TRBJ2-5	TRBV9	14	.	CASSSAGPQETQYF	TGTGCCAGCAGCTCTGCGGGGCCCCAAGAGACCCAGTACTTC
TRBD1	TRBJ1-5	TRBV10-3	17	.	CATRGDPGTGFAMAQHF	TGTGCCACACGGGGAGATCCCGGGACAGGGTTTGCTATGGCCCAGCATTTT
TRBD2	TRBJ2-1	TRBV27	15	.	CASSFLPAGVNEQFF	TGTGCCAGCAGTTTTCTTCCAGCGGGGGTGAATGAGCAGTTCTTC
.	TRBJ2-1	TRBV7-2	14	.	CASSLNPSYNEQFF	TGTGCCAGCAGCTTAAACCCCAGCTACAATGAGCAGTTCTTC
.	TRBJ1-1	TRBV6-1	15	once	CASSESSGANTEAFF	TGTGCCAGCAGTGAATCTTCAGGCGCCAACACTGAAGCTTTCTTT
.	TRBJ2-7	TRBV23-1	11	.	CATPTGREQYF	TGCGCCACCCCAACAGGGCGCGAGCAGTACTTC
TRBD1	TRBJ2-3	TRBV6-5	14	.	CASTTGQGVDTQYF	TGTGCCAGCACTACGGGACAGGGGGTAGATACGCAGTATTTT
.	TRBJ1-1	TRBV19	15	.	CASSPRNPIGTEAFF	TGTGCCAGTAGCCCGAGAAATCCGATTGGCACTGAAGCTTTCTTT
.	TRBJ2-3	TRBV29-1	12	.	CSVGPETDTQYF	TGCAGCGTTGGTCCGGAGACAGATACGCAGTATTTT
.	TRBJ1-2	TRBV29-1	11	.	CSVESYSHYTF	TGCAGCGTTGAATCGTACAGCCACTACACCTTC
TRBD1	TRBJ2-5	TRBV29-1	14	.	CSAGRAGGEETQYF	TGCAGCGCCGGGCGGGCAGGGGGCGAAGAGACCCAGTACTTC
.	TRBJ2-6	TRBV28	14	.	CASSLEQSANVLTF	TGTGCCAGCAGTTTAGAACAGTCGGCCAACGTCCTGACTTTC
.	TRBJ2-5	TRBV6-6	15	.	CASSKPGELGETQYF	TGTGCCAGCAGCAAACCCGGGGAGCTCGGGGAGACCCAGTACTTC
.	TRBJ2-7	TRBV7-9	15	few	CASSLIPAGAYEQYF	TGTGCCAGCAGCCTTATTCCGGCCGGAGCATACGAGCAGTACTTC
TRBD1	TRBJ1-2	TRBV28	13	.	CASSGTANYGYTF	TGTGCCAGCAGCGGGACAGCCAACTATGGCTACACCTTC
.	TRBJ1-2	TRBV14	14	.	CASSPDRGEWGYTF	TGTGCCAGCAGCCCTGACCGGGGAGAGTGGGGCTACACCTTC
TRBD2	TRBJ2-1	TRBV14	15	.	CASSQDSGRASRQFF	TGTGCCAGCAGCCAAGATAGCGGGAGGGCCAGTAGGCAGTTCTTC
TRBD1	TRBJ1-1	TRBV28	15	.	CASRGTGVGNTEAFF	TGTGCCAGCAGGGGGACAGGGGTGGGGAACACTGAAGCTTTCTTT
.	TRBJ2-7	TRBV29-1	11	few	CSVQGPYEQYF	TGCAGCGTACAGGGCCCATACGAGCAGTACTTC
TRBD1	TRBJ2-7	TRBV5-1	16	.	CASSPGQATLGGEQYF	TGCGCCAGCAGCCCCGGACAGGCAACATTGGGCGGCGAGCAGTACTTC
TRBD2	TRBJ2-2	TRBV19	14	.	CATSGGPAGGELFF	TGTGCGACTAGCGGGGGCCCTGCCGGCGGGGAGCTGTTTTTT
TRBD1	TRBJ2-5	TRBV2	15	.	CASSAETGARETQYF	TGTGCCAGCAGTGCTGAGACAGGGGCTCGAGAGACCCAGTACTTC